Below are 3 T cell receptor beta chains sequenced from a single sample in a study of CXCR3-negative and CXCR3-positive naive CD8 T cells. Study conclusions and caveats: Compared with CXCR3-negative naive cells, CXCR3-positive naive cells showed more hydrophobic TRB CDR3s.

The method, 5' RACE with UMI labels, was used to prepare the TRB cDNA libraries. From the 5' RACE reads, TCRdb lists one entry per CDR3 protein and no DNA. In total, the table holds about 150,000 distinct CDR3 sequences. These TCRs are of unknown antigen specificity. The sequencing sample was made of naive CXCR3+ CD8+ T cells from blood. As to subset: CD45RO-CCR7+CD27+CD95- naive CD8+ T cells expressing CXCR3 (TNR3+). The origin of the receptors is a human donor in good health. Some clones in this sample may be carry-over from other donors' samples.

The chain has TRBV11-2 and TRBJ2-1; the D call from TCRdb, TRBD2, cannot be confirmed without DNA. Germline assignment: CDR1 SGHAT and CDR2 FQNNGV. The CDR3 runs to 16 residues. The CDR3 sequence: CASSFFLAGKGNEQFF.

The V gene is TRBV5-6, the J gene TRBJ2-1; the D call from TCRdb, TRBD1, cannot be confirmed without DNA. Germline CDR1 SGHDT, CDR2 YYEEEE. This CDR3 region has 15 residues. CDR3 loop: CASSFGTGDYNEQFF.

The chain is built from TRBV4-2 and TRBJ2-5; TCRdb selects TRBD1, and the lack of DNA leaves this call unchecked. CDR1 and CDR2 (germline): LGHNA, YNFKEQ. The CDR3 is made up of 17 amino acids. CDR3 in amino acids: CASSPHEIGGTLETQYF.